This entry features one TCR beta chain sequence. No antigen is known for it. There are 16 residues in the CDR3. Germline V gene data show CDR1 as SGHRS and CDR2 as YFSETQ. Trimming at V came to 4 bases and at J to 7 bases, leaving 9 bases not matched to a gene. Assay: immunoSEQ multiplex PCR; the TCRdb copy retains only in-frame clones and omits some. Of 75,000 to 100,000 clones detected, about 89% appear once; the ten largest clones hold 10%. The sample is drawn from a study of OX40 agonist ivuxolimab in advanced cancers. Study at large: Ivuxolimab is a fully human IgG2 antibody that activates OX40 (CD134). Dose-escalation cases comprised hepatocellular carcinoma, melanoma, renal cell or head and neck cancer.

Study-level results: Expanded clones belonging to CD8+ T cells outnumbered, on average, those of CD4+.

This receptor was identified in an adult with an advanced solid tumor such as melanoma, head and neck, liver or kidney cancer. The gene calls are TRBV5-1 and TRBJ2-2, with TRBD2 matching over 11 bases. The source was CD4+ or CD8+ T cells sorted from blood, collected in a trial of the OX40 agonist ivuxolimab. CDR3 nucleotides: TGCGCCAGCAGCCTTAGCGGGAGGGCCGTCGGCGGGGAGCTGTTTTTT. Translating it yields CASSLSGRAVGGELFF.